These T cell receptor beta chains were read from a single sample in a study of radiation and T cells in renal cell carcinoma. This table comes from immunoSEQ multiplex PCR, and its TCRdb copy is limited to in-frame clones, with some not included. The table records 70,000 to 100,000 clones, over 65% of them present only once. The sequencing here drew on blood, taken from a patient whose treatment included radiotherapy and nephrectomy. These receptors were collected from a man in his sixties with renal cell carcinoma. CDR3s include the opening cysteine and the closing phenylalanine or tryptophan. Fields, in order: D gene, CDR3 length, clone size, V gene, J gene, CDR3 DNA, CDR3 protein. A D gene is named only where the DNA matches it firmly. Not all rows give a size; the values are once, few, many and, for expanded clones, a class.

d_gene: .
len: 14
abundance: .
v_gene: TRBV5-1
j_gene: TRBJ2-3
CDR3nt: TGCGCCAGCAGCTTGGTACCGGGCACAGATACGCAGTATTTT
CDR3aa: CASSLVPGTDTQYF

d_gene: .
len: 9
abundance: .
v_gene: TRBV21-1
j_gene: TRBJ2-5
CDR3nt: TGTGCCAGCCGGAAGACCCAGTACTTC
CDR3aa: CASRKTQYF

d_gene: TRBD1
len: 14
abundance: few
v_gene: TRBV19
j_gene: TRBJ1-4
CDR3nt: TGTGCCACCTCAGTGACAGGGGGGAATGAAAAACTGTTTTTT
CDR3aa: CATSVTGGNEKLFF

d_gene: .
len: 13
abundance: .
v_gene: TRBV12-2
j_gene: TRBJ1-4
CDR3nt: .
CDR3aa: CASRPYGCGKLFF

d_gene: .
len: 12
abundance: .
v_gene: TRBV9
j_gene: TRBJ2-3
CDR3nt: TGTGCCAGCAGCGTAGGTAAAGATACGCAGTATTTT
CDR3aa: CASSVGKDTQYF

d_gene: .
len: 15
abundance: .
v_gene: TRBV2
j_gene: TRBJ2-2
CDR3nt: TGTGCCAGCAGTCGGGACTCTGTTGACACCGGGGAGCTGTTTTTT
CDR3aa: CASSRDSVDTGELFF

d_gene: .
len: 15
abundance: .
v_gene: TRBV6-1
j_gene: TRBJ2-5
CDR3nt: TGTGCCAGCAGCCGGTCAGCAGGACAGCAAGAGACCCAGTACTTC
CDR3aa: CASSRSAGQQETQYF

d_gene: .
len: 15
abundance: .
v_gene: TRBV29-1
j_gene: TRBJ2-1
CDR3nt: TGCAGCCTAACCCCTTGGGGTAGCTCCTACAATGAGCAGTTCTTC
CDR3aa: CSLTPWGSSYNEQFF

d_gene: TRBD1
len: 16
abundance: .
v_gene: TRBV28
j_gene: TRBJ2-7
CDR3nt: TGTGCCAGCAGTTTAAGCCGGGACAGGGGGCTTTACGAGCAGTACTTC
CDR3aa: CASSLSRDRGLYEQYF

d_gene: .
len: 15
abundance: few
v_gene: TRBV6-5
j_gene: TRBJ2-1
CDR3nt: TGTGCCAGCAGTTACAGGTCGAGCTCCTACAATGAGCAGTTCTTC
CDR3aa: CASSYRSSSYNEQFF

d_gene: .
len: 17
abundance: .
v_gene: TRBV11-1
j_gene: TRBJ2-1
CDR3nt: TGTGCCAGCAGCTTTCTTAGGGTCGGGCTCTCCTACAATGAGCAGTTCTTC
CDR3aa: CASSFLRVGLSYNEQFF

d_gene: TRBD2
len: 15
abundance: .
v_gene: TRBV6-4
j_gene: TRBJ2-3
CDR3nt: TGTGCCAGCAGTGAGGAGACTAGCGCGTTAGATACGCAGTATTTT
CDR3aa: CASSEETSALDTQYF

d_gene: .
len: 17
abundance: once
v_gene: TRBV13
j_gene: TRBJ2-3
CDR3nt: TGTGCCAGCAGCTTGGGTTCTAGCAGGCCCCGCACAGATACGCAGTATTTT
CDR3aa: CASSLGSSRPRTDTQYF

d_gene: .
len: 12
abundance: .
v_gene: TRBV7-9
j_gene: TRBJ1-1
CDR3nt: TGTGCCAGCAGCTCCAGAAACACTGAAGCTTTCTTT
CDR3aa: CASSSRNTEAFF

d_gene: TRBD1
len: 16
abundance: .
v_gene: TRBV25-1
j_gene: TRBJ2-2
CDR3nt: TGTGCCAGCAGTGTCGACAGGGGGCTAAACACCGGGGAGCTGTTTTTT
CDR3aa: CASSVDRGLNTGELFF

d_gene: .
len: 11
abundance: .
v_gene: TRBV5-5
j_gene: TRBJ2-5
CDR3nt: TGTGCCAGCAGCTGGGAAGAGACCCAGTACTTC
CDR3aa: CASSWEETQYF

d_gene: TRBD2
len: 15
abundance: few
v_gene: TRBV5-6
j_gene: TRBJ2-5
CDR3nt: TGTGCCAGCAGCCGCCCTAGCGGGAGGGGTGAGACCCAGTACTTC
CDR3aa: CASSRPSGRGETQYF

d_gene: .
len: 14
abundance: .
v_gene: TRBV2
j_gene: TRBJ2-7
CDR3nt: TGTGCCAGCAGTGAAGCGCCGAGCTCCTACGAGCAGTACTTC
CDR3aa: CASSEAPSSYEQYF

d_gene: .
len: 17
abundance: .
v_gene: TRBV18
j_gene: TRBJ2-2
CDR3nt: TGTGCCAGCTCACCAGGCAACTTAGCTGGGATCGCCGGGGAGCTGTTTTTT
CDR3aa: CASSPGNLAGIAGELFF

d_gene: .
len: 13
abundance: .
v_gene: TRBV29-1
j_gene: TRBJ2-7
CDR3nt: TGCAGCGTGGGGGGAGGAGCGGGTGACGAGCAGTACTTC
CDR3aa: CSVGGGAGDEQYF

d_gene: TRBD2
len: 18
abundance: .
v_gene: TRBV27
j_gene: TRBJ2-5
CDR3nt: TGTGCCAGCAGTTCTCGACTAGCGGGCGGGCTGTACCAAGAGACCCAGTACTTC
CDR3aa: CASSSRLAGGLYQETQYF

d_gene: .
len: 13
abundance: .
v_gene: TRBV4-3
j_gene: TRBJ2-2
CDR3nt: TGCGCCAGCAGTCCTACTAGAAGCGGGGAGCTGTTTTTT
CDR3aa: CASSPTRSGELFF

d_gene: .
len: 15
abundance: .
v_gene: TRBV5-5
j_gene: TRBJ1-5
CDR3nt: TGTGCCAGCAGGCCCCTCCCACAGGGTGATCAGCCCCAGCATTTT
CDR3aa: CASRPLPQGDQPQHF

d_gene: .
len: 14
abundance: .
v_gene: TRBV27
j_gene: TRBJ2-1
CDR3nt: TGTGCCAGCAGTACAACCCGGGGAAACAATGAGCAGTTCTTC
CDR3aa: CASSTTRGNNEQFF

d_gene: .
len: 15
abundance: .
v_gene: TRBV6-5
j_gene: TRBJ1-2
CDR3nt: TGTGCCAGCCAAAGGGCCGGGACGGAGACCTATGGCTACACCTTC
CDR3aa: CASQRAGTETYGYTF

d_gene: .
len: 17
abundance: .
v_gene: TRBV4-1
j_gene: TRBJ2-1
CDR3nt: TGCGCCAGCAGCCGGGCAAGTGGTGGGGTTCCCTACAATGAGCAGTTCTTC
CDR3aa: CASSRASGGVPYNEQFF

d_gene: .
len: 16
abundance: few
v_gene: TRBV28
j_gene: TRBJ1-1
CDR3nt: TGTGCCAGCATCCCCCCAGTCGGAAATATGAACACTGAAGCTTTCTTT
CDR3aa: CASIPPVGNMNTEAFF

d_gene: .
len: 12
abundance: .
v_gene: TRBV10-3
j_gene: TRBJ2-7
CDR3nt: TGTGCCATCAGTGAGTCGGGAGCGCCGAGGGGATTC
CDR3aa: CAISESGAPRGF

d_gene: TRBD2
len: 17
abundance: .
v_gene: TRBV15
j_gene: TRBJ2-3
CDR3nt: TGTGCCACCAGCAGAGTATTTAGCGGGAGGATCGAAGATACGCAGTATTTT
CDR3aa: CATSRVFSGRIEDTQYF

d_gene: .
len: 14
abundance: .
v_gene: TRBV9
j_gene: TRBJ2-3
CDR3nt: TGTGCCAGCAGTGAGGGGGGATCCACAGATACGCAGTATTTT
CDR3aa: CASSEGGSTDTQYF

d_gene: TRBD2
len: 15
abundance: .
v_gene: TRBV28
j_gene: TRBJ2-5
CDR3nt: TGTGCCAGCAGTTCCCGGACTAGCGGCCAGGGGACCCAGTACTTC
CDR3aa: CASSSRTSGQGTQYF

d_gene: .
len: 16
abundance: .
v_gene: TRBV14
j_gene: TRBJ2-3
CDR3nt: TGTGCCAGCAGCCAACTATCCCCAGGGCTTACAGATACGCAGTATTTT
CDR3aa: CASSQLSPGLTDTQYF

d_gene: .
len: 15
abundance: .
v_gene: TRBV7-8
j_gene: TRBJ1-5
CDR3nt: TGTGCCAGCAGCTTCTCGGACGGGAGCAATCAGCCCCAGCATTTT
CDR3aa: CASSFSDGSNQPQHF

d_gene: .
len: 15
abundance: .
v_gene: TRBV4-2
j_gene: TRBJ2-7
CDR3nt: TGTGCCAGCAGCCAATCCCGGGAATTTGGGTACGAGCAGTACTTC
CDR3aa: CASSQSREFGYEQYF

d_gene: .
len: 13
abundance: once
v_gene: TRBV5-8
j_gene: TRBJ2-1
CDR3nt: TGTGCCAGCAGTCCCTTAGCCTACAATGAGCAGTTCTTC
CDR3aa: CASSPLAYNEQFF

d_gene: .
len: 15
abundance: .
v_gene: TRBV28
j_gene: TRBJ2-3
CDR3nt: TGTGCCAGCAGTTTATTATCTCCGGGGGCAGATACGCAGTATTTT
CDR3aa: CASSLLSPGADTQYF

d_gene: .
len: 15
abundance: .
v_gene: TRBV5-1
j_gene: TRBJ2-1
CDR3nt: TGCGCCAGCAGCAGTTCCGAGACAGAATACAATGAGCAGTTCTTC
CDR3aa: CASSSSETEYNEQFF

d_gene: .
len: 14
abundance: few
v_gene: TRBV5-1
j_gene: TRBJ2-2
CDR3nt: TGCGCCAGCAGCTCTGGACAGTCCACCGGGGAGCTGTTTTTT
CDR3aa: CASSSGQSTGELFF

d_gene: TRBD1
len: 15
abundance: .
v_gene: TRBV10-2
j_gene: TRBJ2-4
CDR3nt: TGCGCCAGCATTCCGGGACAGGGAGGAGTAGACATTCAGTACTTC
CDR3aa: CASIPGQGGVDIQYF

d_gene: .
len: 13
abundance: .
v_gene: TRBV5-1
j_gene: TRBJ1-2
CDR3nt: TGCGCCAGCAGCATGATAGGGCAGAATGGCTACACCTTC
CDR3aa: CASSMIGQNGYTF

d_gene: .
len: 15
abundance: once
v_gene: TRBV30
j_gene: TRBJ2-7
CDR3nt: TGTGCCTGGAGCCAACCGGGAGTTCACTCCTACGAGCAGTACTTC
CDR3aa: CAWSQPGVHSYEQYF

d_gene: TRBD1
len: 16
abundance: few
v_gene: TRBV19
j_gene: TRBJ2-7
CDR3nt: TGTGCCAGTAGTATCCAGCTGGGACAGGGGGCTGGTGAGCAGTACTTC
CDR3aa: CASSIQLGQGAGEQYF

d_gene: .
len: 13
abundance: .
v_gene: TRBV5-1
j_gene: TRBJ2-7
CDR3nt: TGCGCCAGCAGCTTGCAGTCCCCCATCGAGCAGTACTTC
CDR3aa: CASSLQSPIEQYF

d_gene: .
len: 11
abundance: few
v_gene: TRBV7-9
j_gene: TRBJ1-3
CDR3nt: TGTGCCGGGAGCTCTGGAAACACCATATATTTT
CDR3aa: CAGSSGNTIYF

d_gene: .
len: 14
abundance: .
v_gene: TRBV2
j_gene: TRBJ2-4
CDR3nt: TGTGCCAGCAGTGAGGATCTGGACGGGCCATTCGGGTACTTC
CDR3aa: CASSEDLDGPFGYF

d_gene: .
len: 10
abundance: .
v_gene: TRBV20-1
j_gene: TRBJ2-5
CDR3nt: TGCAGTGCTGCCTCGGAGACCCAGTACTTC
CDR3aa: CSAASETQYF

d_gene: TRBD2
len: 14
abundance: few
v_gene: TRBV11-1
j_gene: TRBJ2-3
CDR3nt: TGTGCCAGCAGCTTGACTAGCGGCACAGATACGCAGTATTTT
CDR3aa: CASSLTSGTDTQYF

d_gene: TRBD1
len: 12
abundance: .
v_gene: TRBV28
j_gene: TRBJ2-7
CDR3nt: TGTGCCAGCAGTTCGCGGACAGGCGGGCAGTACTTC
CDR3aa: CASSSRTGGQYF

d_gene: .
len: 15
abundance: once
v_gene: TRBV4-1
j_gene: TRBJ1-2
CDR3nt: TGCGCCAGCAGCCAAACGGTAATACCTAACTATGGCTACACCTTC
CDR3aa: CASSQTVIPNYGYTF

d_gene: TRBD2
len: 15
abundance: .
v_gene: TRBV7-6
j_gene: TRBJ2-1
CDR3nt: TGTGCCAGCAGCGTACTCCCACTAGCGGGAGCTGAGCAGTTCTTC
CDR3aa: CASSVLPLAGAEQFF

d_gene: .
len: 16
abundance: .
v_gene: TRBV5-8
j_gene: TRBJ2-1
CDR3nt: TGTGCCAGCAGCTTGGAAGTAGGGGCCTCCTACAATGAGCAGTTCTTC
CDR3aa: CASSLEVGASYNEQFF

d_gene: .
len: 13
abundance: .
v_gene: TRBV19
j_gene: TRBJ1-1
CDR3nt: TGTGCCAGTAGTATTGGTCAGGTCACTGAAGCTTTCTTT
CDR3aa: CASSIGQVTEAFF

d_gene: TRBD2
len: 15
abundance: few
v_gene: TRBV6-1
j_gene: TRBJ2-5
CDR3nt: TGTGCCAGCAGTGAAGCAGCGGGAGGGCCAGAGACCCAGTACTTC
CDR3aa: CASSEAAGGPETQYF

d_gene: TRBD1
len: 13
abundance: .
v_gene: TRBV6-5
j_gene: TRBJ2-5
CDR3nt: TGTGCCAGCAGGTCAGGGGGACAAGAGACCCAGTACTTC
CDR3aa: CASRSGGQETQYF